One and the same sample provided the 18 T cell receptor beta chains below, sequenced in a study of T cells expressing NK-cell markers. TCRdb reanalyzed the 5' RACE reads, giving one entry per CDR3 protein sequence and no DNA. Reported are about 370,000 distinct CDR3 sequences; the ten largest clones contain about 10%. Specimen: blood T cells: a sorted CD56 or NKG2C T cell subset, CD4+ or CD8+ T cells, or bulk PBMC T cells (not recorded which). Receptor source: a woman aged 50 to 60 in good health.

The gene calls are TRBV25-1 and TRBJ1-1. Germline-derived CDR1 and CDR2 are MGHDK and SYGVNS. The CDR3 is made up of 13 amino acids. The CDR3 spells CASSELVNTEAFF.

The chain links TRBV10-2 to TRBJ1-1. This CDR3 comprises 12 residues. Germline-derived CDR1 and CDR2 are WSHSY and SAAADI. The CDR3 loop is CASSGWGTEAFF.

The chain couples TRBV19 to TRBJ1-1; the TCRdb D gene call, TRBD1, has no DNA to confirm it. Germline V lookup: CDR1 LNHDA, CDR2 SQIVND (reference sequence). The CDR3 totals 15 residues. CDR3 protein: CASSINGGMNTEAFF.

The CDR3 here is CASSLGLAGGWQFF. J is TRBJ2-1 and V is TRBV12-3 or TRBV12-4; TCRdb's assignment of TRBD2 cannot be checked, as there is no DNA. The length of the CDR3 is 14 residues.

CDR3 loop: CASAERGNTGELFF. The genes are TRBV2 and TRBJ2-2; TCRdb's D call, TRBD2, is unchecked because there is no DNA. CDR3 length: 14 residues. Germline CDR1 SNHLY, CDR2 FYNNEI.

The chain has TRBV29-1 and TRBJ2-1; TCRdb outputs TRBD2, but without DNA this stays unchecked. The CDR3 extends over 14 amino acids. From germline, CDR1 is SQVTM and CDR2 ANQGSEA. This CDR3 reads CSVVRGSAGMEQFF.

The chain carries TRBV6-6 and TRBJ2-7. In germline, CDR1 is MNHNY, CDR2 SVGAGI (reference sequence). This CDR3 has 13 amino acids. The CDR3 loop is CASSHSVNYEQYF.

The rearrangement uses TRBV24-1 and TRBJ2-5; without DNA, the TCRdb call of TRBD2 cannot be checked. The length of the CDR3 is 15 residues. The germline gives CDR1 KGHDR, CDR2 SFDVKD. The CDR3 spells CATSEAGWAQETQYF.

The V gene is TRBV7-9, the J gene TRBJ2-2; without DNA, the TCRdb call of TRBD2 cannot be checked. This CDR3 has 14 amino acids. Germline CDR1 and CDR2: SEHNR and FQNEAQ (reference sequence). This CDR3 reads CASSFGSEFWELFF.

The chain links TRBV25-1 to TRBJ1-1; TCRdb lists TRBD1, though no DNA is available to test this call. Germline values: CDR1 MGHDK, CDR2 SYGVNS. This CDR3 spans 18 amino acids. This chain's CDR3 is CASSELENRQGMNTEAFF.

The chain links TRBV19 to TRBJ2-3; as DNA is missing, the TRBD1 call by TCRdb cannot be tested. The length of the CDR3 is 15 residues. Per the germline V gene, CDR1 is LNHDA and CDR2 is SQIVND (reference sequence). The CDR3 here is CASSNQGWVADTQYF.

The chain combines TRBV10-3 with TRBJ1-3; TCRdb returns TRBD1, unconfirmable since there is no DNA. The CDR3 totals 15 residues. Germline V CDR1 and CDR2: ENHRY, SYGVKD. The CDR3 here is CAISPGPSSGNTIYF.

The CDR3 sequence is CASSSAGQGAYGYTF. V gene TRBV5-1 combines with J gene TRBJ1-2; TCRdb gives TRBD1 as the D gene, but with no DNA this cannot be confirmed. Per the germline V gene, CDR1 is SGHRS and CDR2 is YFSETQ. This CDR3 comprises 15 residues.

The rearrangement uses TRBV5-1 and TRBJ2-1; TCRdb designates TRBD2, a call that cannot be tested without DNA. This CDR3 contains 20 residues. The germline CDR1 and CDR2 sequences are SGHRS and YFSETQ. The CDR3 is CASSLGPGLAGGGSYNEQFF.

The gene calls are TRBV5-8 and TRBJ2-7; without DNA, the TCRdb call of TRBD2 cannot be checked. The length of the CDR3 is 15 residues. Germline V gives CDR1 SGHTS, CDR2 YDEGEE. CDR3 protein: CASSFYPSGNYEQYF.

The chain joins TRBV5-1 to TRBJ2-1; TCRdb selects TRBD1, and the lack of DNA leaves this call unchecked. CDR1 and CDR2 (germline): SGHRS, YFSETQ. The CDR3 consists of 14 residues. CDR3 amino acids: CASSLGQDSHEQFF.

The genes are TRBV4-1 and TRBJ2-2; the D call from TCRdb, TRBD2, cannot be confirmed without DNA. The CDR3 spans 17 residues. CDR1 and CDR2 (germline): MGHRA, YSYEKL. The CDR3 loop reads CASSLPPGTRDTGELFF.

The gene calls are TRBV24-1 and TRBJ2-1; TCRdb's assignment of TRBD2 cannot be checked, as there is no DNA. Germline V gives CDR1 KGHDR, CDR2 SFDVKD. This CDR3 region has 15 residues. Here the CDR3 reads CATSVGLAGVYEQFF.